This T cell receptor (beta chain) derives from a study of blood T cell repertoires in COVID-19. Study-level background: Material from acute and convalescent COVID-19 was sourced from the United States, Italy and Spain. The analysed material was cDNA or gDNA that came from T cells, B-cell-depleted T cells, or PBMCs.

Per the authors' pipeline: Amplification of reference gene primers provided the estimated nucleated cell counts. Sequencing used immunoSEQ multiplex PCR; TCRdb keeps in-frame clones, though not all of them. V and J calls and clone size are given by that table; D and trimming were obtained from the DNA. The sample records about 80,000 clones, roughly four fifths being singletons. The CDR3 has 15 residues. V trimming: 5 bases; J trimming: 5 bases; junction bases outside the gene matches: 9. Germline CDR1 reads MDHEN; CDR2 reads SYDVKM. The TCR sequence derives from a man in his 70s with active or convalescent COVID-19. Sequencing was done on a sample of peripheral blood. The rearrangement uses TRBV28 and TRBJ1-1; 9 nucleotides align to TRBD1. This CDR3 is CASSQPGQGMTEAFF. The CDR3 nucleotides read TGTGCCAGCAGTCAACCGGGACAGGGAATGACTGAAGCTTTCTTT.